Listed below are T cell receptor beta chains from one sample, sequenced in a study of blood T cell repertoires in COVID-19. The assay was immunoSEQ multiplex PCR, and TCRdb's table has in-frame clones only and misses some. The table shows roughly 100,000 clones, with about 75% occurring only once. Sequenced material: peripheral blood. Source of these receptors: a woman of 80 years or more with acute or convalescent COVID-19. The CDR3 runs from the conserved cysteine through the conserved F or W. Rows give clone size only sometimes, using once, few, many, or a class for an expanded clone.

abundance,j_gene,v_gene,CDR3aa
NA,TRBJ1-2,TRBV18,CASSPTTGLDYGYTF
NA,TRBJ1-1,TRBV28,CASKGAGRYLEAFF
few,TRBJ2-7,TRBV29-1,CSVYGQLSSYEQYF
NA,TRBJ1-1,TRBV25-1,CASNRGRDTEAFF
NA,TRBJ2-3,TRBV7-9,CASSSTGRGGRTDTQYF
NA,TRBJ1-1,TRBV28,CASSLMDTLNTEAFF
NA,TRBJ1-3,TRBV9,CASSVAVWGNTIYF
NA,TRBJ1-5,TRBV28,CASSLVGSQPQHF
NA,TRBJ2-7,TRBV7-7,CASSAGLADYEQYF
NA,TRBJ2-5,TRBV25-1,CASSELTSGYQETQYF
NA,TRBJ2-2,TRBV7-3,CASSLIPDSEMFF
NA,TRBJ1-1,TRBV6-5,CASTTGKPTEAFF
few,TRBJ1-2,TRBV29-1,CSVELGRANAGYTF
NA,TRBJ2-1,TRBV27,CASIELAGGRQEQFF
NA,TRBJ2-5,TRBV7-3,CASSFTERETQYF
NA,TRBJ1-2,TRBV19,CASRSGTSGTGYTF
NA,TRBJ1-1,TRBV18,CASSPWTGDTEAFF
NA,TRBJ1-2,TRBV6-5,CASSLILAGSYGYTF
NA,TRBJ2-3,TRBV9,CASSPMEGGTDTQYF
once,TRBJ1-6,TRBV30,CAWRRASSYNSPLHF
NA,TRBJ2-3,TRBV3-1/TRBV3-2,CASSQVRQGAPTDTQYF
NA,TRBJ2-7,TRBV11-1,CASSLFQSPYEQYF
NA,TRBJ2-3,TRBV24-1,CATRGSSTDTQYF
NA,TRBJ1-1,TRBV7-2,CASNQGWGDNTEAFF
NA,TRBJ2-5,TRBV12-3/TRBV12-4,CASSLRLAETQYF
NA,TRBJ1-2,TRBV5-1,CASSLSEGDDGYTF
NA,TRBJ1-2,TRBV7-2,CASGRLDRGAYGYTF